This T cell receptor beta chain is from a study of tumor-infiltrating lymphocytes in primary liver carcinoma. Study results and limitations: Overlap in tumor-adjacent and tumor-blood pairs fell below that of tumor region pairs.

DNA and RNA were both co-extracted from 20-30 mg of bulk tissue that had not been sorted. With chronic HBV infection, the patients were also treatment-naive. About this clonotype: Its antigen is unknown. The germline gene is not matched at one end of the junction; a read error may be the cause.

This CDR3 contains 15 residues. Germline V CDR1 and CDR2: SGHAT, FQNNGV. The input was approximately 0.45 ug total RNA; TCR beta cDNA was made from it with a constant-region primer. Three rounds of nested multiplex PCR with slightly modified ARM-PCR produced TCR beta libraries. In the first two PCR rounds, TRBV1-TRBV30 forward primers were paired with a C-beta reverse primer, and each round lasted approximately 10 cycles. TCRdb independently ran MiXCR on the multiplex PCR reads; one entry per CDR3 protein. The table includes approximately 30,000 distinct CDR3 sequences, approximately 80% detected once.

The sequenced material came from liver tumor tissue from sampling region 5. Subset described: tumor region T5, tumor centre. V gene TRBV11-2 combines with J gene TRBJ1-2; 9 nucleotides agree with TRBD1. The sequence derives from a man aged 40-50 years with primary liver carcinoma and hepatitis B virus infection. Here the CDR3 reads CTSSFSGDRAYGYTF. CDR3 nucleotide sequence: TGTACCAGTAGCTTCTCTGGGGACAGGGCCTATGGCTACACCTTC.